A single sample is the source of the 22 T cell receptor beta chains below, sequenced in a study of T-cell reconstitution after alpha-beta-depleted transplantation in children listed by TCRdb under 2016. This specimen's treatment or condition label, interpreted: allogeneic hematopoietic cell transplantation with graft depleted of TCRalphabeta T cells and CD19 B cells. Library construction relied on PCR. TCRdb shows the sequencer as Illumina HiSeq 2500. To normalize quantification of the TCRbeta repertoire, the TCR libraries were built with molecular barcoding that relied on unique molecular identifiers. TCRdb took the public reads, trimmed them with fastp at Q25, ran MiXCR for clone calling and kept in-frame beta chains. Rows are combined by CDR3 protein, so each entry shows the most common genes and DNA. The sample has approximately 980,000 distinct CDR3 sequences on record, roughly 29% of them singletons. Clones ranked in the top ten supply 25% to 35% of the sample.

The sequences come from PBMCs, mostly from graft donor cells, collected 360 days after TCRalphabeta/CD19-depleted stem cell transplant. The source is a boy under three years old who had a stem cell transplant for SCID, so the T cells may come from the graft donor.

This clonotype was picked up a small number of times. The rearrangement uses TRBV12-3 or TRBV12-4 and TRBJ1-1; D is perhaps TRBD1 (6 bases). V lost 6 bases and J lost 11, with 13 bases in between. CDR3 size: 11 residues. CDR3 in amino acids: CASSPLRGAFF. The CDR3 coding sequence is TGTGCCAGCAGCCCCTTGAGGGGGGCTTTCTTT.

This clonotype was found a few times. The chain is built from TRBV12-3 or TRBV12-4 and TRBJ2-3; D not certain. This CDR3 is 12 amino acids long. Trimming pared 6 bases from V and 5 bases from J, leaving 9 bases between. CDR3 DNA: TGTGCCAGCAGCTCCCTACTAGATACGCAGTATTTT. Protein: CASSSLLDTQYF.

This clonotype turned up a few times. The chain uses TRBV11-2 and TRBJ1-2, with D tentatively TRBD1 (6 bases). This CDR3 spans 13 amino acids. Looked up from germline, CDR1 is SGHAT and CDR2 is FQNNGV. V was clipped by 4 bases and J by 5 bases, with 11 bases between them. CDR3: CASSSRDIYGYTF. Written as DNA, the CDR3 is TGTGCCAGCAGCTCTAGGGACATTTATGGCTACACCTTC.

This clonotype was picked up a small number of times. CDR3 region: CATLPGRKNTGELFF. The CDR3 nucleotides are TGTGCCACCCTTCCGGGACGGAAAAACACCGGGGAGCTGTTTTTT. V gene TRBV6-1 combines with J gene TRBJ2-2; D may be TRBD1 or TRBD2 (5 bases each). CDR3 size: 15 residues. Germline loops: CDR1 MNHNS, CDR2 SASEGT. V was trimmed by 10 bases and J by 2 bases, leaving 17 bases between them.

This chain links TRBV12-3 or TRBV12-4 with TRBJ2-7, with TRBD2 matching over 10 bases. V dropped 1 base and J dropped 1; count of bases not matched to a gene: 7. The CDR3 runs 17 residues. CDR3 sequence: CASSLVPSSGGSYEQYF. The CDR3 bases are TGTGCCAGCAGTTTAGTACCTTCTAGCGGGGGATCCTACGAGCAGTACTTC.

The rearrangement uses TRBV5-6 and TRBJ2-7; 8 nucleotides match TRBD1. The CDR3 is 16 amino acids. The J segment lost 4 bases and the V segment lost 0 bases, leaving 9 bases of the junction unmatched. Germline V gene data show CDR1 as SGHDT and CDR2 as YYEEEE. The CDR3, as DNA: TGTGCCAGCAGCTTGGGCCGGGGACAGGTGTTTTACGAGCAGTACTTC. This sequence encodes CASSLGRGQVFYEQYF.

This sequence joins TRBV5-1 and TRBJ2-5; D not certain. The length of the CDR3 is 16 residues. The V end was cut by 5 bases, the J end by 5 bases, with 22 bases between. Germline V CDR1 and CDR2: SGHRS, YFSETQ. In nucleotides, the CDR3 is TGCGCCAGCAGAAAAGAACTTGGGATTAGTCAGGAGACCCAGTACTTC. Protein sequence: CASRKELGISQETQYF.

This clonotype was detected only a few times. This rearrangement joins TRBV27 to TRBJ1-6, with D possibly being TRBD1 (5 bases). The germline gives CDR1 MNHEY, CDR2 SMNVEV (reference sequence). Trimming removed 3 bases at V and 10 bases at J, with 13 bases between. The CDR3 covers 14 residues. The CDR3 nucleotides read TGTGCCAGCAGTTTGGGGCAGGGAAGGTCACCCCTCCACTTT. Its translation is CASSLGQGRSPLHF.

The chain combines TRBV27 with TRBJ2-3; TRBD2 matches 15 bases. CDR3 size: 15 residues. CDR1 is MNHEY, CDR2 SMNVEV, per germline (reference sequence). The junction had 4 bases not matched to a gene; V was cut back by 4 bases and J by 8 bases. The chain's CDR3 is CASSSGLAGGRTQYF. The CDR3 DNA is TGTGCCAGCAGTTCGGGACTAGCGGGGGGCCGTACGCAGTATTTT.

This clonotype was seen a handful of times. The chain joins TRBV10-2 to TRBJ1-4, with 10 bases fitting TRBD1. CDR3 length: 14 residues. The germline V gene encodes CDR1 WSHSY and CDR2 SAAADI. The J segment lost 10 bases and the V segment lost 0 bases, leaving 2 bases of the junction unmatched. The CDR3 sequence: CASSESGQGGKLFF. CDR3 nucleotide sequence: TGCGCCAGCAGTGAGTCTGGACAGGGGGGAAAACTGTTTTTT.

This chain connects TRBV7-2 to TRBJ2-1; D may be TRBD2 (6 bases). Per germline, CDR1 SGHTA and CDR2 FQGNSA. Trimming shortened V by 6 bases and J by 8 bases, and 14 bases separated the two germline ends. The CDR3 extends over 13 amino acids. The CDR3 reads CASSNGRGYEQFF. The CDR3 DNA reads as TGTGCCAGCAGTAATGGCCGGGGGTATGAGCAGTTCTTC. Together with reference TRBV7-2 and TRBJ2-1, the CDR3 gives the full variable domain: GAGVSQSPSNKVTEKGKDVELRCDPISGHTALYWYRQSLGQGLEFLIYFQGNSAPDKSGLPSDRFSAERTGGSVSTLTIQRTQQEDSAVYLCASSNGRGYEQFFGPGTRLTVL.

This clonotype was seen more than once but under ten times. The V and J genes are TRBV6-5 and TRBJ2-3, with D possibly being TRBD2 (6 bases). This CDR3 has 18 residues. V was cut by 0 bases and J by 0 bases, with 16 bases left in between. CDR1 is MNHEY, CDR2 SVGAGI, per germline. CDR3 loop: CASSYSLGRGRSTDTQYF. DNA of the CDR3: TGTGCCAGCAGTTACTCGCTCGGGCGGGGCCGCAGCACAGATACGCAGTATTTT.

This clonotype has more than one count but fewer than ten. The chain has TRBV25-1 and TRBJ2-3, with D perhaps TRBD2 (6 bases). The CDR3 contains 13 residues. Germline V gene data show CDR1 as MGHDK and CDR2 as SYGVNS. V was trimmed by 8 bases and J by 2 bases, leaving 11 bases between them. The CDR3 bases are TGTGCCAGCGCACGGGGGTTCACAGATACGCAGTATTTT. The encoded protein is CASARGFTDTQYF. Full variable domain (rest looked up from reference TRBV25-1 and TRBJ2-3): EADIYQTPRYLVIGTGKKITLECSQTMGHDKMYWYQQDPGMELHLIHYSYGVNSTEKGDLSSESTVSRIRTEHFPLTLESARPSHTSQYLCASARGFTDTQYFGPGTRLTVL.

Ten or more counts support this clonotype. V gene TRBV20-1 combines with J gene TRBJ2-5; 7 bases fit TRBD2. CDR1 DFQATT and CDR2 SNEGSKA come from the germline V gene (reference sequence). The CDR3 runs 12 residues. Written as DNA, the CDR3 is TGCAGGGCAGGGAGGGGAAGGGAGACCCAGTACTTC. It translates to CRAGRGRETQYF.

This clonotype occurred a few times. The chain couples TRBV5-5 to TRBJ2-4; the D gene could be TRBD1 or TRBD2 (5 bases each). V lost 1 base, J lost 1 base, and 12 bases lay in between. Germline lookup yields CDR1 SGHKS and CDR2 YYEKEE (reference sequence). CDR3 length equals 16 residues. The CDR3 is CASSLWGTPAKNIQYF. CDR3 sequence (DNA): TGTGCCAGCAGCTTGTGGGGGACCCCCGCCAAAAACATTCAGTACTTC.

The J gene is TRBJ2-6, the V gene TRBV5-1; D may be TRBD2 (6 bases). The CDR3 spans 20 residues. Between the trimmed V and J ends, which lost 7 bases and 0 bases, there was a span of 26 bases. The V gene's germline CDR1 is SGHRS and CDR2 YFSETQ. The CDR3: CASGGRGLAITSSGANVLTF. In DNA form, the CDR3 reads TGCGCCAGCGGGGGAAGAGGCCTAGCGATTACGAGCTCTGGGGCCAACGTCCTGACTTTC.

This sequence joins TRBV29-1 and TRBJ2-5, with D perhaps matching TRBD2 (6 bases). The CDR3 covers 14 residues. The germline gives CDR1 SQVTM, CDR2 ANQGSEA. With 4 bases removed from V and 2 bases from J, the gap between germline ends came to 14 bases. CDR3 nucleotide sequence: TGCAGCGTTGCCGGCCGACTAGTTCAAGAGACCCAGTACTTC. Its translation is CSVAGRLVQETQYF.

This chain uses TRBV3-1 with TRBJ2-3; tentative D call: TRBD2 (6 bases). V dropped 1 base and J dropped 5 bases, with 10 bases sitting between them. The CDR3 loop spans 14 amino acids. Germline CDR1 LGHDT, CDR2 YNNKEL (reference sequence). The chain's CDR3 is CASSQAGGGDTQYF. Here the CDR3 DNA reads TGTGCCAGCAGCCAAGCCGGGGGAGGAGATACGCAGTATTTT.

In nucleotides, the CDR3 is TGTGCCAGCAGTTTATCGGGGGCCACCCAAGAGACCCAGTACTTC. As protein: CASSLSGATQETQYF. The chain couples TRBV27 to TRBJ2-5; TRBD1 is a possible D gene (6 bases). Germline CDR1 reads MNHEY; CDR2 reads SMNVEV (reference sequence). The V end lost 0 bases, the J end lost 1 base, and 9 bases lay between the germline ends. The CDR3 has 15 residues.

The V call is TRBV4-2, the J call TRBJ2-4; D may be TRBD2 (6 bases). V lost 4 bases and J lost 7, with 17 bases in between. There are 15 residues in the CDR3. CDR1 and CDR2 from the germline V gene are LGHNA and YNFKEQ. CDR3 in DNA: TGTGCCAGCAGCCCCTCTCCCGTGGAGGGCAACATTCAGTACTTC. This translates into CASSPSPVEGNIQYF.

This clonotype was picked up a small number of times. The chain is built from TRBV27 and TRBJ2-1; D is uncertain. Looked up from germline, CDR1 is MNHEY and CDR2 is SMNVEV (reference sequence). The CDR3 sequence is 16 residues long. With 1 base removed from V and 5 bases from J, the gap between germline ends came to 15 bases. This CDR3 reads CASSLLPLTRHNEQFF. CDR3 bases: TGTGCCAGCAGTTTATTGCCCCTCACGAGGCACAATGAGCAGTTCTTC.

A note on this clonotype: One junction end does not reproduce the germline sequence, and a read error may be involved. The V and J genes are TRBV6-5 and TRBJ2-3, with a weak D call TRBD1 (6 bases). CDR3 length: 12 amino acids. Germline V gene data show CDR1 as MNHEY and CDR2 as SVGAGI. In nucleotides, the CDR3 is TGTGCCAGCAGGACGAGGACAGATACGCAGTACTTT. It encodes CASRTRTDTQYF.